Listed below are T cell receptor beta chains from one sample, sequenced in a study of OX40 agonist ivuxolimab in advanced cancers. Generated by immunoSEQ multiplex PCR, the TCRdb table keeps only in-frame clones and is missing some. The sample has about 22,000 clones, roughly 84% seen once; the top ten hold approximately 37%. This sample comprised CD4+ or CD8+ T cells sorted from blood, obtained in a trial of the OX40 agonist ivuxolimab. The receptors originated from an adult with an advanced solid tumor such as melanoma, head and neck, liver or kidney cancer. Each CDR3 is given with its conserved first and last residue. The D gene is left open where the match is weak. Expanded clones are given a class, and other clones once, few, many or no size at all.

abundance | j_gene | d_gene | v_gene | CDR3nt | CDR3aa
NA | TRBJ2-7 | TRBD1 | TRBV27 | TGTGCCAGCAGTTTGGGGACAGGGGCGGGCGAGCAGTACTTC | CASSLGTGAGEQYF
NA | TRBJ2-7 | TRBD2 | TRBV9 | TGTGCCAGCAGCGTAGGACTAGCGGGTCCCTACGAGCAGTACTTC | CASSVGLAGPYEQYF
once | TRBJ2-7 | NA | TRBV7-9 | TGTGCCAGCAGCCCAAACTACGAGCAGTACTTC | CASSPNYEQYF
NA | TRBJ2-1 | TRBD2 | TRBV7-9 | TGTGCCAGCAGCCAATCGAATAGCGGGGACTTCGAGGATGAGCAGTTCTTC | CASSQSNSGDFEDEQFF
NA | TRBJ2-6 | NA | TRBV14 | TGTGCCAGCAGCCCCCTATCCTCTGGGGCCAACGTCCTGACTTTC | CASSPLSSGANVLTF
NA | TRBJ1-3 | TRBD1 | TRBV7-9 | TGTGCCAGCAGCAGGACAGGGTCTGGAAACACCATATATTTT | CASSRTGSGNTIYF
NA | TRBJ2-1 | NA | TRBV27 | TGTGCCAGCAGCTCCCAGTCTAATGAGCAGTTCTTC | CASSSQSNEQFF
NA | TRBJ2-1 | NA | TRBV27 | TGTGCCAGCAGTTTCGGACGGTCCTCCTACAATGAGCAGTTCTTC | CASSFGRSSYNEQFF
NA | TRBJ2-3 | NA | TRBV21-1 | TGTGCCAGCAGCAAACGTCCGCTCCACAGGGGGCGTTGCACAGATACGCAGTATTTT | CASSKRPLHRGRCTDTQYF
few | TRBJ2-1 | TRBD2 | TRBV4-1 | TGCGCCAGCAGCCAAGAACTAGCGGGCCACAATGAGCAGTTCTTC | CASSQELAGHNEQFF
NA | TRBJ2-7 | TRBD2 | TRBV7-9 | TGTGCCAGCAGCTCGGGACTAGCGGGGAGGAGCTCCTACGAGCAGTACTTC | CASSSGLAGRSSYEQYF
NA | TRBJ2-5 | TRBD2 | TRBV9 | TGTGCCAGCACCTCGGGAGCGGGGGGATGGGAGACCCAGTACTTC | CASTSGAGGWETQYF
NA | TRBJ1-1 | NA | TRBV7-8 | TGTGCCAGCAGCTTAGTCTGGGGGGGTGAAGCTTTCTTT | CASSLVWGGEAFF